Listed below are T cell receptor beta chains from one sample, sequenced in a study of molecular identifiers for immune sequencing clone quantification. TCRdb called the PCR reads again in MiXCR, with one record for every CDR3 protein. The table includes about 100,000 distinct CDR3 sequences, 36% detected once. Sequencing was done on a sample of naive CD8+ T cells from blood, with Jurkat cell RNA spiked in. Every receptor here comes from a human donor in good health. Some libraries in this study had Jurkat cell RNA spiked in. Each CDR3 is given with its conserved first and last residue. Each record gives: V gene, clone size, D gene, J gene, CDR3 protein, CDR3 DNA. A D gene is named only where the DNA matches it firmly. The size field is filled for only some rows; it gives once, few, many or a size class.

V gene: TRBV5-1
clone size: many
D gene: .
J gene: TRBJ2-3
CDR3 protein: CASSLGPAATDTQYF
CDR3 DNA: TGCGCCAGCAGCTTGGGACCTGCTGCCACAGATACGCAGTATTTT

V gene: TRBV12-3/TRBV12-4
clone size: few
D gene: .
J gene: TRBJ2-1
CDR3 protein: CASSLEGRYNEQFF
CDR3 DNA: TGTGCCAGCAGTTTAGAAGGACGGTACAATGAGCAGTTCTTC

V gene: TRBV29-1
clone size: many
D gene: TRBD2
J gene: TRBJ2-7
CDR3 protein: CSVEAGGPYEQYF
CDR3 DNA: TGCAGCGTTGAAGCGGGAGGACCCTACGAGCAGTACTTC

V gene: TRBV14
clone size: few
D gene: .
J gene: TRBJ2-7
CDR3 protein: CASSQERTEHEQYF
CDR3 DNA: TGTGCCAGCAGCCAAGAAAGGACAGAGCACGAGCAGTACTTC

V gene: TRBV7-2
clone size: .
D gene: TRBD1
J gene: TRBJ2-3
CDR3 protein: CATSTPGGGDRGQDTQYF
CDR3 DNA: TGTGCCACCAGCACACCAGGGGGAGGGGACAGGGGGCAAGATACGCAGTATTTT

V gene: TRBV6-1
clone size: few
D gene: TRBD2
J gene: TRBJ2-7
CDR3 protein: CASSERGLTYEQYF
CDR3 DNA: TGTGCCAGCAGTGAGAGGGGACTAACATACGAGCAGTACTTC

V gene: TRBV2
clone size: .
D gene: .
J gene: TRBJ2-6
CDR3 protein: CASSRDVLSSGANVLTF
CDR3 DNA: TGTGCCAGCAGTCGGGACGTTCTAAGCTCTGGGGCCAACGTCCTGACTTTC

V gene: TRBV20-1
clone size: .
D gene: TRBD2
J gene: TRBJ2-1
CDR3 protein: CSATVPTSAHYNEQFF
CDR3 DNA: TGCAGTGCTACCGTCCCTACTAGCGCTCACTACAATGAGCAGTTCTTC

V gene: TRBV29-1
clone size: many
D gene: .
J gene: TRBJ1-4
CDR3 protein: CSVKTGLGEKLFF
CDR3 DNA: TGCAGCGTTAAGACAGGACTTGGTGAAAAACTGTTTTTT

V gene: TRBV27
clone size: many
D gene: TRBD1
J gene: TRBJ2-7
CDR3 protein: CASATGPDQYF
CDR3 DNA: TGTGCCAGCGCGACAGGGCCGGACCAGTACTTC

V gene: TRBV9
clone size: many
D gene: .
J gene: TRBJ2-6
CDR3 protein: CASSPPSGANVLTF
CDR3 DNA: TGTGCCAGCAGCCCCCCCTCTGGGGCCAACGTCCTGACTTTC

V gene: TRBV28
clone size: many
D gene: .
J gene: TRBJ1-5
CDR3 protein: CASSLDDAATYQPQHF
CDR3 DNA: TGTGCCAGCAGTTTAGACGACGCAGCCACTTATCAGCCCCAGCATTTT

V gene: TRBV19
clone size: few
D gene: TRBD1
J gene: TRBJ1-5
CDR3 protein: CASSFRDRVNQPQHF
CDR3 DNA: TGTGCCAGTAGTTTCCGGGACAGGGTCAATCAGCCCCAGCATTTT

V gene: TRBV7-9
clone size: .
D gene: .
J gene: TRBJ2-1
CDR3 protein: CASSPVLGSYNEQFF
CDR3 DNA: TGTGCCAGCAGCCCCGTCCTCGGCTCCTACAATGAGCAGTTCTTC

V gene: TRBV4-3
clone size: .
D gene: .
J gene: TRBJ2-3
CDR3 protein: CASSRRSTDTQYF
CDR3 DNA: TGCGCCAGCAGCCGTCGGAGCACAGATACGCAGTATTTT

V gene: TRBV10-3
clone size: .
D gene: .
J gene: TRBJ2-1
CDR3 protein: CAISEYKLVVVGLTYNEQFF
CDR3 DNA: TGTGCCATCAGTGAATATAAACTAGTTGTAGTTGGGTTAACCTACAATGAGCAGTTCTTC

V gene: TRBV25-1
clone size: few
D gene: .
J gene: TRBJ1-1
CDR3 protein: CASSAGFTEAFF
CDR3 DNA: TGTGCCAGCAGTGCCGGTTTCACTGAAGCTTTCTTT

V gene: TRBV28
clone size: many
D gene: .
J gene: TRBJ1-6
CDR3 protein: CASSLAVIDNSPLHF
CDR3 DNA: TGTGCCAGCAGTTTAGCCGTAATAGATAATTCACCCCTCCACTTT

V gene: TRBV7-2
clone size: .
D gene: .
J gene: TRBJ2-3
CDR3 protein: CASSLDRSDTQYF
CDR3 DNA: TGTGCCAGCAGCTTAGACAGGTCAGATACGCAGTATTTT

V gene: TRBV24-1
clone size: .
D gene: .
J gene: TRBJ1-1
CDR3 protein: CATSGGGPNTEAFF
CDR3 DNA: TGTGCCACCAGTGGAGGGGGGCCGAACACTGAAGCTTTCTTT

V gene: TRBV4-3
clone size: many
D gene: .
J gene: TRBJ2-3
CDR3 protein: CASSQDRHLSDTQYF
CDR3 DNA: TGCGCCAGCAGCCAAGATAGACACCTATCAGATACGCAGTATTTT

V gene: TRBV9
clone size: many
D gene: TRBD1
J gene: TRBJ2-1
CDR3 protein: CASSPRGYNEQFF
CDR3 DNA: TGTGCCAGCAGCCCCAGGGGGTACAATGAGCAGTTCTTC